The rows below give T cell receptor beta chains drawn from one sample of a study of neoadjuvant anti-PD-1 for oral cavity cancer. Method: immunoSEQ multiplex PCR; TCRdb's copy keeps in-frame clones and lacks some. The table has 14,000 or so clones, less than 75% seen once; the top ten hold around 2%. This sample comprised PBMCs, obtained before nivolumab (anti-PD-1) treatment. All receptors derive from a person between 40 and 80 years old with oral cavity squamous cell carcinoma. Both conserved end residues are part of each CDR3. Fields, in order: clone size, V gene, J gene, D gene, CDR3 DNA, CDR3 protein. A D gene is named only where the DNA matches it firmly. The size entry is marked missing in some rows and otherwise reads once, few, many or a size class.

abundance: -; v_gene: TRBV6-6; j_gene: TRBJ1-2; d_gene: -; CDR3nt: TGTGCCAGCAGTAGTGACGGGACAAGTACTCATGGCTACACCTTC; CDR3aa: CASSSDGTSTHGYTF
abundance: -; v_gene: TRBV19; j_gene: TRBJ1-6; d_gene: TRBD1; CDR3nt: TGTGCCAGTAGTATTTCAGGACAGGGCTACTCACCCCTCCACTTT; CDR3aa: CASSISGQGYSPLHF
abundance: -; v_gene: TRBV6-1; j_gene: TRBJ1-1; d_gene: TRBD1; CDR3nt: TGTGCCAGCATTCTGACAGGGGGCTTTGAAGCTTTCTTT; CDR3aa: CASILTGGFEAFF
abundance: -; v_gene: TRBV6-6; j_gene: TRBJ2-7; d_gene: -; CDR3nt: TGTGCCAGCAGTTCGGGGACCGTTATCTACGAGCAGTACTTC; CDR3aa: CASSSGTVIYEQYF
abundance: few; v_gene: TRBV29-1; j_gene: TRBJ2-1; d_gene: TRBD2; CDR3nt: TGCAGCGTTGTAGGCGGGGGGCCCTACAATGAGCAGTTCTTC; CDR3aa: CSVVGGGPYNEQFF
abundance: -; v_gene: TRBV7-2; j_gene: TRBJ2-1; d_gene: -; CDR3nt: TGTGCCAGCAGCTTATCACGGGCGAGACCCTACAATGAGCAGTTCTTC; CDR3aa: CASSLSRARPYNEQFF
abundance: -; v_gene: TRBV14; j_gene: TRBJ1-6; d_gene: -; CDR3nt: TGTGCCAGCAGCCAACCACCCCTCCACTTT; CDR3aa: CASSQPPLHF
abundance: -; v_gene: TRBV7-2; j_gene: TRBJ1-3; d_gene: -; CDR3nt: TGTGCCAGCAGCTTAGATATCTTTAGCTCTGGAAACACCATATATTTT; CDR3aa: CASSLDIFSSGNTIYF
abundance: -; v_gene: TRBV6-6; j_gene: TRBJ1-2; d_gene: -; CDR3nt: TGTGCCAGCAGCCCCGCAGGGAGCTATGGCTACACCTTC; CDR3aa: CASSPAGSYGYTF
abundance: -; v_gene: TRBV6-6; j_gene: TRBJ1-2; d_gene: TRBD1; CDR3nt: TGTGCCAGCAGTTACATGGGACAGGGGGCTAACTATGGCTACACCTTC; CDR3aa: CASSYMGQGANYGYTF
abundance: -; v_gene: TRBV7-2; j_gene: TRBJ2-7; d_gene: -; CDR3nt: TGTGCCAGCAGCCCTAGGTCGAGCGGGTCCTACGAGCAGTACTTC; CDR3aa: CASSPRSSGSYEQYF
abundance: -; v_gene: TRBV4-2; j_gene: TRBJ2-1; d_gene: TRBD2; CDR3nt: TGTGCCAGCAGCCAAGAACCTAGCGGGTCTCGGGGGGAGCAGTTCTTC; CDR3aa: CASSQEPSGSRGEQFF
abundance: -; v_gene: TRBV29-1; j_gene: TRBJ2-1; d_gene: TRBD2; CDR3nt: TGCAGCGTTCCCCCCCCGGGAGCGGGAGCCTACAATGAGCAGTTCTTC; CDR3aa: CSVPPPGAGAYNEQFF
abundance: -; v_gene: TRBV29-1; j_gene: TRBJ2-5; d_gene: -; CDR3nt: TGCAGCGTTGAAAGTGGATGGGCCCAAGAGACCCAGTACTTC; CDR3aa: CSVESGWAQETQYF
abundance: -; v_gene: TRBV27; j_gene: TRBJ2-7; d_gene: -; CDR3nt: TGTGCCAGCAGTTTATCCCCCAAGACCTACGAGCAGTACTTC; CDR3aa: CASSLSPKTYEQYF
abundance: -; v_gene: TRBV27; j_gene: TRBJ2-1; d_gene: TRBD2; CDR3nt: TGTGCCAGCAGCCTCGGGGGGTATGCGGGCGAGCAGTTCTTC; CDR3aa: CASSLGGYAGEQFF
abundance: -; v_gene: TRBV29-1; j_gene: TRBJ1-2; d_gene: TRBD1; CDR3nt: TGCAGCGCCCAGGGGGCTTTTGATGGCTACACCTTC; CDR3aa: CSAQGAFDGYTF
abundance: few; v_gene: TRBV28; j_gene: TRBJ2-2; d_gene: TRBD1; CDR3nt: TGTGCCAGCAGCTCCCCGGGACAGGGCATCGCCGGGGAGCTGTTTTTT; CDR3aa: CASSSPGQGIAGELFF
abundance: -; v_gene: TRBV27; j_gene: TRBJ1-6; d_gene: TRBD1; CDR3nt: TGTGCCAGCAGTCTCTCCGGGACAGGAGGGATGAGCTCCTATAATTCACCCCTCCACTTT; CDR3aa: CASSLSGTGGMSSYNSPLHF
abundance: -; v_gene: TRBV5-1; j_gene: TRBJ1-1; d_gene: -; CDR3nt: TGCGCCAGCAGCTTGGATTTGAGGGGAAACACTGAAGCTTTCTTT; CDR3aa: CASSLDLRGNTEAFF
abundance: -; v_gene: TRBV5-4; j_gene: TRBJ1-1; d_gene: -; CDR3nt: TGTGCCAGCAGTGCTATAGGGGATATGAACACTGAAGCTTTCTTT; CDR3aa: CASSAIGDMNTEAFF
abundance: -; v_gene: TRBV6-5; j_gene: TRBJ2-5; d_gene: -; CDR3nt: TGTGCCTCCGCCTCGGGAATACAAGAGACCCAGTACTTC; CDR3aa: CASASGIQETQYF
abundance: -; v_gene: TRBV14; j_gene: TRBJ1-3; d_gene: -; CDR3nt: TGTGCCAGCAGTTACGACCCTAGCCCAGGAAACACCATATATTTT; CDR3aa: CASSYDPSPGNTIYF
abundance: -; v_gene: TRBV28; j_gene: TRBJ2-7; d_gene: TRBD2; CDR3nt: TGTGCCAGCAAGGAAACTAGCGGGGTTTACGAGCAGTACTTC; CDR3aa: CASKETSGVYEQYF
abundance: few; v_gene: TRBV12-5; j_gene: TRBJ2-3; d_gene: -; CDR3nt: TGTGCTAGTGCCCCCCTTGGGCAATCACCCACAGATACGCAGTATTTT; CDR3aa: CASAPLGQSPTDTQYF
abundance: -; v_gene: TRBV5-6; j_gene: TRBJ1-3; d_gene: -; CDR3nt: TGTGCCAGCAGCTTGGTGCAGTTGGGAAACACCATATATTTT; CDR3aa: CASSLVQLGNTIYF
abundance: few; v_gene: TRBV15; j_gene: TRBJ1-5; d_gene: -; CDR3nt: TGTGCCACCAGCAGAGATAGTGGGACAACCATCAATCAGCCCCAGCATTTT; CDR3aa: CATSRDSGTTINQPQHF
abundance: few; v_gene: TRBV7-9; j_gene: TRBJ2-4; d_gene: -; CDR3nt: TGTGCCAGCAGCTTAGCGAACATTCAGTACTTC; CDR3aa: CASSLANIQYF
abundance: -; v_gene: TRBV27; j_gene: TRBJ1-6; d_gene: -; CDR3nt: TGTGCCAGCGGACACGCTTGGGATTCACCCCTCCACTTT; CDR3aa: CASGHAWDSPLHF
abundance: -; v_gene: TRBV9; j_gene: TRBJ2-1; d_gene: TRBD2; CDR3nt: TGTGCCAGCAGCGTAGGTAGGCGGGAGGGGGTTGAGCAGTTCTTC; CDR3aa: CASSVGRREGVEQFF
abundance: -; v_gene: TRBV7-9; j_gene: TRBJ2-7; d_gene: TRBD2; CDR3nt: TGTGCCAGCAGCCCGTGGGCGGGAGATGTCAACGAGCAGTACTTC; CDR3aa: CASSPWAGDVNEQYF